Reported below is one T cell receptor beta chain. This sample is part of a study of type 1 regulatory T cells. Overall study: T-allo10 is an in vitro-generated, Tr1-enriched CD4 T cell product specific for alloantigen.

Germline lookup yields CDR1 SNHLY and CDR2 FYNNEI. Unmatched junction bases numbered 13, after V lost 3 bases and J lost 0 bases. CDR3 length: 19 amino acids. Via MiXCR, TCRdb re-called the reads, giving one row per CDR3 protein. The table shows approximately 90,000 distinct CDR3 sequences, with roughly 28% occurring only once. The specimen sequenced was CD4+ T cells, either the whole sample or a sorted fraction (not recorded which). The source is a human donor in good health. V gene TRBV2 combines with J gene TRBJ2-4, with 8 nucleotides matching TRBD2. As DNA, the CDR3 is TGTGCCAGCAGTGATAGTCCCAGCGGGAGATTTATAGCCAAAAACATTCAGTACTTC. Its protein product is CASSDSPSGRFIAKNIQYF.